This TCR beta chain was sequenced in a study of blood T cell repertoires in COVID-19. Profiling relied on immunoSEQ multiplex PCR, and the TCRdb table lists in-frame clones only, not all of them. The table has 150,000 to 200,000 clones, around 85% seen once; the top ten hold 6.2%. Trimming shortened V by 2 bases and J by 11 bases, and 18 bases separated the two germline ends. Germline V gene sequence: CDR1 MNHEY, CDR2 SVGAGI. This CDR3 is 14 amino acids long. The origin of this receptor is a middle-aged man who had recovered from COVID-19. Sample: PBMCs or T cells enriched from blood (not recorded which). The chain employs TRBV6-5 and TRBJ1-1, with unresolved D. CDR3 bases: TGTGCCAGCAGTTACCCAGCCGCGGGCGCGGTGGCTTTCTTT. It yields the protein CASSYPAAGAVAFF.